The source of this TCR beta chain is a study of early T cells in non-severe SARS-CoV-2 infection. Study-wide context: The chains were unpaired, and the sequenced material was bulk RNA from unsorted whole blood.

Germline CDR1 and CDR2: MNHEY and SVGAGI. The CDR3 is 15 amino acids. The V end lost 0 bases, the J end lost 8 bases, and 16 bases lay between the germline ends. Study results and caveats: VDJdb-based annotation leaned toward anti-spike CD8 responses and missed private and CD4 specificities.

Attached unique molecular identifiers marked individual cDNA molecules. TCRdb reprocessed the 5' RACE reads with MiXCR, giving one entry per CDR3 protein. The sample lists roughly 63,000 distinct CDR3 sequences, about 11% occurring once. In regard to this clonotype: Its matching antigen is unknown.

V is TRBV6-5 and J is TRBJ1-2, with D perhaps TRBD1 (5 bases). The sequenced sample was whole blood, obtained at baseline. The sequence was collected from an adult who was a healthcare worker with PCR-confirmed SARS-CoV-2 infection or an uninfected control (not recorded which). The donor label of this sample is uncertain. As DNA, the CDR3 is TGTGCCAGCAGTTACTCGTACAGTACAGGAGGCGGCTACACCTTC. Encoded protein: CASSYSYSTGGGYTF.